These 17 T cell receptor beta chains were all obtained from the same sample, sequenced in a study of shared clonotypes between healthy human individuals. TCRdb's copy holds only in-frame clones and misses some; the assay was immunoSEQ multiplex PCR. The table shows some 630,000 clones, with roughly 70% occurring only once. Material for sequencing was memory CD4+ T cells sorted from blood. Subset of the sample: CD45RA-negative fraction. These receptors all come from a woman in her 30s in good health.

This chain connects TRBV18 to TRBJ1-1, with D uncertain. The CDR3 is made up of 14 amino acids. Trimming stripped 2 bases from V and 1 base from J, with 8 bases between. Germline assignment: CDR1 KGHSH and CDR2 LQKENI. The CDR3 protein is CASSPESRNTEAFF. The CDR3 bases are TGTGCCAGCTCACCAGAGAGCCGGAACACTGAAGCTTTCTTT.

This chain links TRBV19 with TRBJ1-6, with 12 bases identical to TRBD1. Germline CDR1 reads LNHDA; CDR2 reads SQIVND (reference sequence). The ends lost 4 bases at V and 7 bases at J; junction bases unmatched: 5. The CDR3 contains 16 residues. The CDR3 reads CASSTGQGAHNSPLHF. For the CDR3, the DNA is TGTGCCAGTAGTACGGGACAGGGGGCGCACAATTCACCCCTCCACTTT.

The chain couples TRBV28 to TRBJ2-1; unclear D gene. The V end lost 3 bases, the J end lost 9 bases, and 9 bases lay between the germline ends. Germline CDR1 and CDR2: MDHEN and SYDVKM. There are 12 residues in the CDR3. This chain's CDR3 is CASSFSPREQFF. In nucleotides, the CDR3 is TGTGCCAGCAGTTTTAGTCCTCGTGAGCAGTTCTTC.

This clone was recorded only once. This chain links TRBV13 with TRBJ1-2; 8 bases align to TRBD1. J gave up 6 bases and V 0 bases, and 0 bases lay outside the gene matches. This CDR3 comprises 13 residues. The germline V gene has CDR1 PRHDT and CDR2 FYEKMQ (reference sequence). Here the CDR3 reads CASSLGDRDGYTF. CDR3 nucleotides: TGTGCCAGCAGCTTAGGGGACAGGGATGGCTACACCTTC.

This chain joins TRBV4-1 and TRBJ2-7; D unclear. Per germline, CDR1 MGHRA and CDR2 YSYEKL. V gave up 3 bases and J gave up 3 bases, with 15 bases separating them. This CDR3 has 15 amino acids. CDR3 residues: CASSQQVHGDYEQYF. The CDR3 bases are TGCGCCAGCAGCCAGCAGGTACATGGGGACTACGAGCAGTACTTC.

The genes are TRBV5-4 and TRBJ2-3; 10 nucleotides line up with TRBD2. CDR3 length equals 16 residues. Trimming cost V 4 bases and J 3 bases; bases outside gene matches: 8. Germline-derived CDR1 and CDR2 are SGHNT and YYREEE (reference sequence). CDR3 bases: TGTGCCAGCAGCGGGTCTAGCGGGAGTAGGACAGATACGCAGTATTTT. It encodes CASSGSSGSRTDTQYF.

As regards this clone: The identical CDR3 is also encoded by other nucleotide sequences in the sample. The chain is built from TRBV5-1 and TRBJ1-5; the D is unclear. The CDR3 has 14 residues. V lost 0 bases to trimming and J lost 0 bases, with 4 bases between them. Per germline, CDR1 SGHRS and CDR2 YFSETQ. As DNA, the CDR3 is TGCGCCAGCAGCTTGGCGGGTAGCAATCAGCCCCAGCATTTT. Amino acid sequence: CASSLAGSNQPQHF.

The V and J genes are TRBV6-4 and TRBJ2-3; perhaps TRBD2 as D (6 bases). Trimming pared 3 bases from V and 3 bases from J, leaving 13 bases between. The CDR3 length is 15 residues. Germline CDR1 MRHNA, CDR2 SNTAGT. The CDR3 nucleotides read TGTGCCAGCAGTGATAGCGGCCGAGGGACAGATACGCAGTATTTT. Protein product: CASSDSGRGTDTQYF.

This CDR3 is CASSPWDPETQYF. DNA for the CDR3: TGTGCCAGCAGCCCCTGGGATCCGGAGACCCAGTACTTC. The rearrangement joins TRBV5-6 to TRBJ2-5; D gene ambiguous. Trimming took 4 bases from V and 5 from J, leaving 12 bases between them. The CDR3 has 13 amino acids. CDR1 SGHDT and CDR2 YYEEEE come from the germline V gene.

Turning to this clone: A single base separates this from a much larger clone, so it may be a read error. The chain has TRBV7-9 and TRBJ2-7, with 13 positions matching TRBD2. V lost 3 bases and J lost 7; bases outside the gene matches: 3. The CDR3 length is 14 residues. Germline V gives CDR1 SEHNR, CDR2 FQNEAQ (reference sequence). The CDR3 nucleotides read TGTGCCAGCAGCTTTGGACTAGCGGGAGTGGAGCAGTACTTC. Translation gives CASSFGLAGVEQYF.

CDR3 loop: CASSERGGTQETQYF. The CDR3 DNA follows: TGTGCCAGCAGTGAAAGAGGGGGCACCCAAGAGACCCAGTACTTC. V and J are TRBV2 and TRBJ2-7; the match to TRBD1 covers 7 bases. The last part of the DNA fits TRBJ2-5 better; the J call may be wrong. This CDR3 is built from 15 residues. CDR1 and CDR2 (germline): SNHLY, FYNNEI.

The gene calls are TRBV19 and TRBJ2-1, with 7 bases that match TRBD2. V gave up 4 bases and J gave up 4 bases; unmatched junction bases: 7. This CDR3 region has 15 residues. Germline assignment: CDR1 LNHDA and CDR2 SQIVND (reference sequence). CDR3 protein: CASSTTSRAYNEQFF. CDR3 coding DNA: TGTGCCAGTAGTACGACTAGCAGGGCTTACAATGAGCAGTTCTTC.

This chain links TRBV7-9 with TRBJ1-1, with D hard to call. Trimming removed 1 base at V and 2 bases at J, with 8 bases between. The CDR3 has 14 amino acids. Germline CDR1 and CDR2: SEHNR and FQNEAQ (reference sequence). The CDR3 protein is CASSLVVSNTEAFF. CDR3 DNA: TGTGCCAGCAGCTTAGTTGTATCTAACACTGAAGCTTTCTTT.

This rearrangement joins TRBV29-1 to TRBJ2-3; D remains ambiguous. The germline V gene encodes CDR1 SQVTM and CDR2 ANQGSEA. The CDR3 is 15 residues long. The V gene lost 1 base and the J gene lost 5 bases, with 16 bases spanning the gap. The DNA for the CDR3 is TGCAGCGTTGAAGGTGAGCGAATTGACGGAGATACGCAGTATTTT. This translates into CSVEGERIDGDTQYF.

The V gene is TRBV15, the J gene TRBJ2-5; D is uncertain. The DNA end lines up better with TRBJ2-7; the J call may be wrong. The CDR3 consists of 13 residues. Germline values: CDR1 LNHNV, CDR2 YYDKDF (reference sequence). The CDR3 sequence: CATSPDIAYEQYF. In DNA form, the CDR3 reads TGTGCCACCAGCCCTGATATTGCGTACGAGCAGTACTTC.

The chain has TRBV7-9 and TRBJ2-2; D may be TRBD2 (6 bases). CDR1 is SEHNR and CDR2 is FQNEAQ in the germline V gene (reference sequence). This CDR3 is 14 amino acids long. Trimming took off 6 bases at V and 1 base at J, with 9 bases between the two ends. The DNA of the CDR3 is TGTGCCAGCAGGGAGGGCCGGAACACCGGGGAGCTGTTTTTT. Its protein product is CASREGRNTGELFF.

The chain links TRBV27 to TRBJ1-5; 10 nucleotides line up with TRBD1. The germline gives CDR1 MNHEY, CDR2 SMNVEV (reference sequence). V lost 7 bases, J lost 1 base, and 10 bases stayed unmatched. This CDR3 has 17 residues. The CDR3 DNA follows: TGTGCCAGCACCGGGACAGGGGCGTTCTCAAGCAATCAGCCCCAGCATTTT. This gives the protein CASTGTGAFSSNQPQHF.